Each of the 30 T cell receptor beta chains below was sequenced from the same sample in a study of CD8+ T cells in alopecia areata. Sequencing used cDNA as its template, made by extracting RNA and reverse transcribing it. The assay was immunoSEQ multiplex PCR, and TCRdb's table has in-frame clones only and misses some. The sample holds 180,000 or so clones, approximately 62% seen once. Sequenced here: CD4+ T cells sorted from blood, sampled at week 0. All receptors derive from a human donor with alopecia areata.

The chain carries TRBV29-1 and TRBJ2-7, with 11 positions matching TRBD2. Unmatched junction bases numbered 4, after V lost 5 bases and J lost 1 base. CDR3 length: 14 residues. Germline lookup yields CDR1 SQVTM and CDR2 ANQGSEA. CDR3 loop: CSVSGTSGSYEQYF. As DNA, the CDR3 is TGCAGCGTTTCCGGGACTAGCGGATCCTACGAGCAGTACTTC.

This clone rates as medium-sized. As DNA, the CDR3 is TGTGCCAGCAGCTTGGAGGGCACAGATACGCAGTATTTT. This codes for CASSLEGTDTQYF. V usage is TRBV5-4 and J usage is TRBJ2-3; D not certain. CDR3 length: 13 amino acids. Germline V gene data show CDR1 as SGHNT and CDR2 as YYREEE (reference sequence). The V end was cut by 0 bases, the J end by 1 base, with 3 bases between.

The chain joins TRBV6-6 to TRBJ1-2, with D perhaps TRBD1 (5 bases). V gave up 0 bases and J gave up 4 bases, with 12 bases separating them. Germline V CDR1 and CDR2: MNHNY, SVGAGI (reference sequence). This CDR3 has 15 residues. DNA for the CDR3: TGTGCCAGCAGTTACTCGAGTGGGGCTGGCTATGGCTACACCTTC. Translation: CASSYSSGAGYGYTF.

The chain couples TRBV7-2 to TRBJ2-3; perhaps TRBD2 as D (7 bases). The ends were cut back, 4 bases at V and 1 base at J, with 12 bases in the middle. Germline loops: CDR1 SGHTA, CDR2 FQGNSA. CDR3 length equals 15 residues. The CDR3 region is CASSYSGGGTDTQYF. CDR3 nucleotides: TGTGCCAGCAGCTATTCGGGGGGCGGCACAGATACGCAGTATTTT.

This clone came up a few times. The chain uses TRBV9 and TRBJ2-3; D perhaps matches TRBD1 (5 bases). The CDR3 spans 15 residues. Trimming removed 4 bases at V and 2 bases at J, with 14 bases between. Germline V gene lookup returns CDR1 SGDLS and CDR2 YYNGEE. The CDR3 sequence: CASSFPGPYTDTQYF. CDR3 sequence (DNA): TGTGCCAGCAGCTTTCCAGGGCCTTACACAGATACGCAGTATTTT.

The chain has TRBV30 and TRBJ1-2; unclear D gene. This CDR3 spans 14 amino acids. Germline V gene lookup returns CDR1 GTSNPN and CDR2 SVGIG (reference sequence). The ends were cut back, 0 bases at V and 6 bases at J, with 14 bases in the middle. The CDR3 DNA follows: TGTGCCTGGAGTGTAGAGGCAGCCTGGGATGGCTACACCTTC. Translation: CAWSVEAAWDGYTF.

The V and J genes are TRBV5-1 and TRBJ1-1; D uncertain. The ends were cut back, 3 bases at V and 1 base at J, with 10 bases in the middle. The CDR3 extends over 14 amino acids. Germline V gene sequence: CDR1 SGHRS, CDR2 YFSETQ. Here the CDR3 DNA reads TGCGCCAGCAGCTCCAATACCCAGAACACTGAAGCTTTCTTT. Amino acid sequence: CASSSNTQNTEAFF.

The CDR3 DNA reads TGTGCCAGCAGCTTATTAACCGGGGGCTCTGGCAGACCCCAGTACTTC. The encoded protein is CASSLLTGGSGRPQYF. The rearrangement joins TRBV7-8 to TRBJ2-5, with D perhaps TRBD1 or TRBD2 (6 bases each). Germline lookup yields CDR1 SGHVS and CDR2 FQNEAQ. V dropped 2 bases and J dropped 9 bases, with 22 bases sitting between them. The CDR3 length is 16 residues.

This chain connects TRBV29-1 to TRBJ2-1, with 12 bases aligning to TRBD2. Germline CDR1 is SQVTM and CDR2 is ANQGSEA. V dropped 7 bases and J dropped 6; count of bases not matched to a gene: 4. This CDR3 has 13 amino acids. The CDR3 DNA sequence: TGCAGCGGGGGACTAGCGGGTCCCAATGAGCAGTTCTTC. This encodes CSGGLAGPNEQFF.

This chain's CDR3 is CASSPTRETQYF. CDR3 nucleotides: TGTGCCAGCAGCCCGACCCGCGAGACCCAGTACTTC. The chain has TRBV7-6 and TRBJ2-5; no definite D call. This CDR3 comprises 12 residues. Germline V CDR1 and CDR2: SGHVS, FNYEAQ. Deletions cut 5 bases from V and 5 bases from J, with 9 bases between.

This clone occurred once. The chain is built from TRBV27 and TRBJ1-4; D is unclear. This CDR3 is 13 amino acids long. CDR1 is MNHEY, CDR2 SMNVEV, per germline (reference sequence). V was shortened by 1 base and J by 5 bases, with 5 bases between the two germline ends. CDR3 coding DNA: TGTGCCAGCAGTTTATTAGGAAATGAAAAACTGTTTTTT. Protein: CASSLLGNEKLFF.

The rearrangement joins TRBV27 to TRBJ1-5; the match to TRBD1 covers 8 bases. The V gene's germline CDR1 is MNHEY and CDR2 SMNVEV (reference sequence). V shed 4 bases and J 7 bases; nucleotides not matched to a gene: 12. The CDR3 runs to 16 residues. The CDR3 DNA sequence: TGTGCCAGCAGTTCGGGACAGGTCCAACGGGGGCAGCCCCAGCATTTT. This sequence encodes CASSSGQVQRGQPQHF.

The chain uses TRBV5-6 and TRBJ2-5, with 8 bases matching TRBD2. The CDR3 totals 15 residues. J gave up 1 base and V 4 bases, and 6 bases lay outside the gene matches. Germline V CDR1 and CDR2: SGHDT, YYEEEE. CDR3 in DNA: TGTGCCAGCAGCCTCTCCACTAGCGGCCAAGAGACCCAGTACTTC. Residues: CASSLSTSGQETQYF.

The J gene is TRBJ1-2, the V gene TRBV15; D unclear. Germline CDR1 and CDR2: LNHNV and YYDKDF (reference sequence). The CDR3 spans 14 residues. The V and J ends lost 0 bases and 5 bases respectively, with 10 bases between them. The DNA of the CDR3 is TGTGCCACCAGCAGAGAGCCTAGAACGTATGGCTACACCTTC. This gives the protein CATSREPRTYGYTF. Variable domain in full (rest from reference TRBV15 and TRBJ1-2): DAMVIQNPRYQVTQFGKPVTLSCSQTLNHNVMYWYQQKSSQAPKLLFHYYDKDFNNEADTPDNFQSRRPNTSFCFLDIRSPGLGDTAMYLCATSREPRTYGYTFGSGTRLTVV.

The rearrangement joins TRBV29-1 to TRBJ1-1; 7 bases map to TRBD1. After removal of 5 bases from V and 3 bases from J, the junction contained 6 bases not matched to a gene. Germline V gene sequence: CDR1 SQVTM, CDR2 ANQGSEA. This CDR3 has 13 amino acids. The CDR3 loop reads CSVTGEVDTEAFF. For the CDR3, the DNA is TGCAGCGTTACAGGGGAGGTCGACACTGAAGCTTTCTTT.

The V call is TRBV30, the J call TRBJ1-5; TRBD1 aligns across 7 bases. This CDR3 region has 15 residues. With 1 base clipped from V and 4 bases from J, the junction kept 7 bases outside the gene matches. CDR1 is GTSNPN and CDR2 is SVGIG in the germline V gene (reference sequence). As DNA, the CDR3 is TGTGCCTGGAGTGCCGGGACAGAAAGAAATCAGCCCCAGCATTTT. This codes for CAWSAGTERNQPQHF.

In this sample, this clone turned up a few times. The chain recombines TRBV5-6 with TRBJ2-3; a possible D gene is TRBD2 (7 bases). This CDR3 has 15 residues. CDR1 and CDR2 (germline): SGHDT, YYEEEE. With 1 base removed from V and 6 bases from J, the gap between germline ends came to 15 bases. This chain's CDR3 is CASSLHTGRVDTQYF. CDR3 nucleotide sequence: TGTGCCAGCAGCTTGCACACAGGGAGGGTGGATACGCAGTATTTT.

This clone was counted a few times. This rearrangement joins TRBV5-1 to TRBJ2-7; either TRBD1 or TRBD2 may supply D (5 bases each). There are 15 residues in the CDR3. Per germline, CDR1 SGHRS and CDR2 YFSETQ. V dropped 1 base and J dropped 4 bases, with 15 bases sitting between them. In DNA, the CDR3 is TGCGCCAGCAGCTTGTCGGGAAGGAAGGGGTACGAGCAGTACTTC. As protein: CASSLSGRKGYEQYF.

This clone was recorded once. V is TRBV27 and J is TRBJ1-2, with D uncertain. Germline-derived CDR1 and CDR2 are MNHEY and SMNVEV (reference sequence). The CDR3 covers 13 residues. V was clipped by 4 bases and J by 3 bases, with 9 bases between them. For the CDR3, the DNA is TGTGCCAGCAGTTCGTACAGCCACTATGGCTACACCTTC. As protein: CASSSYSHYGYTF.

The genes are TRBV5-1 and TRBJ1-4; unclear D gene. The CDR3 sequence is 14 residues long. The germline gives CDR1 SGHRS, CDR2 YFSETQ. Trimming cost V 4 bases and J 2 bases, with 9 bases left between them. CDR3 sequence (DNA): TGCGCCAGCAGCCCGGAAGGCACTAATGAAAAACTGTTTTTT. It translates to CASSPEGTNEKLFF. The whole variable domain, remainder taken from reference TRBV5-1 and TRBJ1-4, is KAGVTQTPRYLIKTRGQQVTLSCSPISGHRSVSWYQQTPGQGLQFLFEYFSETQRNKGNFPGRFSGRQFSNSRSEMNVSTLELGDSALYLCASSPEGTNEKLFFGSGTQLSVL.

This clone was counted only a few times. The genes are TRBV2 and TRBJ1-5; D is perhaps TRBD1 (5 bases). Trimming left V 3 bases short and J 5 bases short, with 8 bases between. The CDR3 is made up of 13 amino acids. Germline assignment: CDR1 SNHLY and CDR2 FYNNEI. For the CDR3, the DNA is TGTGCCAGCAGTGAGGTAGGGGATCAGCCCCAGCATTTT. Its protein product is CASSEVGDQPQHF.

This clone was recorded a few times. The DNA for the CDR3 is TGTGCCAGCAGCTTAGATGAGACCAACTATGGCTACACCTTC. It is translated as CASSLDETNYGYTF. The chain recombines TRBV7-2 with TRBJ1-2; D is unclear. Trimming removed 1 base at V and 2 bases at J, with 8 bases between. CDR1 is SGHTA and CDR2 is FQGNSA in the germline V gene. This CDR3 has 14 amino acids.

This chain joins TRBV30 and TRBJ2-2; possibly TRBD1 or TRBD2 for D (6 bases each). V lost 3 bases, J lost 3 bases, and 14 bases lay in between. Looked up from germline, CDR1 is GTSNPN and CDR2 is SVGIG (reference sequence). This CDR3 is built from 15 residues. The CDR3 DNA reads TGTGCCTGGAGCCACGGGGGCCTCCACACCGGGGAGCTGTTTTTT. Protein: CAWSHGGLHTGELFF. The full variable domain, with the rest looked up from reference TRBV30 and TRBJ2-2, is SQTIHQWPATLVQPVGSPLSLECTVEGTSNPNLYWYRQAAGRGLQLLFYSVGIGQISSEVPQNLSASRPQDRQFILSSKKLLLSDSGFYLCAWSHGGLHTGELFFGEGSRLTVL.

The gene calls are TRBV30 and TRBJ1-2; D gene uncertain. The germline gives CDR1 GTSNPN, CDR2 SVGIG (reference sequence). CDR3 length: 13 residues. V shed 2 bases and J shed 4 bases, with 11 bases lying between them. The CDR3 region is CAWSYVLPYGYTF. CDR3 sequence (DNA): TGTGCCTGGAGTTATGTACTACCCTATGGCTACACCTTC.

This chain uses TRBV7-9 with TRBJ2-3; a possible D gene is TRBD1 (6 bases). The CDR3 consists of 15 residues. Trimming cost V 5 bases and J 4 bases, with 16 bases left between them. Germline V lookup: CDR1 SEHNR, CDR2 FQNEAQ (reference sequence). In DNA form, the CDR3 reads TGTGCCAGCAGCAAGACCGACAGGATTGCAGATACGCAGTATTTT. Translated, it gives CASSKTDRIADTQYF.

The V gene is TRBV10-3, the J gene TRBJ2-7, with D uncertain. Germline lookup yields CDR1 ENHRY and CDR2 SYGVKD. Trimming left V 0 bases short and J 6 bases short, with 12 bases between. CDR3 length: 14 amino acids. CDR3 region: CAISESAQTLEQYF. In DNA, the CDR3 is TGTGCCATCAGTGAGTCTGCACAGACCCTCGAGCAGTACTTC.

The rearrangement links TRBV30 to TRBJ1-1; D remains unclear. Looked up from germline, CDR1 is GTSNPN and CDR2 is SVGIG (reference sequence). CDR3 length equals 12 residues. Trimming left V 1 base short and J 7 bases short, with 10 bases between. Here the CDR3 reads CAWSGELGEAFF. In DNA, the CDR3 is TGTGCCTGGAGTGGGGAATTGGGTGAAGCTTTCTTT.

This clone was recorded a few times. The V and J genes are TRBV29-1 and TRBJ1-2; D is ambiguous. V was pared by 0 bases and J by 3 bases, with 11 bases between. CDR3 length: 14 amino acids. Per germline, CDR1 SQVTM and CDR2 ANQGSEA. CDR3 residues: CSVEDRAEDYGYTF. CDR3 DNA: TGCAGCGTTGAAGATCGGGCGGAGGACTATGGCTACACCTTC. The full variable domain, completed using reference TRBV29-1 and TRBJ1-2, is SAVISQKPSRDICQRGTSLTIQCQVDSQVTMMFWYRQQPGQSLTLIATANQGSEATYESGFVIDKFPISRPNLTFSTLTVSNMSPEDSSIYLCSVEDRAEDYGYTFGSGTRLTVV.

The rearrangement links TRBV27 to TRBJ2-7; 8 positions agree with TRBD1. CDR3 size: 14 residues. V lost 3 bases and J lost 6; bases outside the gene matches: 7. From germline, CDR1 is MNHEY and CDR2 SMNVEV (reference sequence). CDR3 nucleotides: TGTGCCAGCAGTTTCGGGGACAGGACGGGCGAGCAGTACTTC. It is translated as CASSFGDRTGEQYF.

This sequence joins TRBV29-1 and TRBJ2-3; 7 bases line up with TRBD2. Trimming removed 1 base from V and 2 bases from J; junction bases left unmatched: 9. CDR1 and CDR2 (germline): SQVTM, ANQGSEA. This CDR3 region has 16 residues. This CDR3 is CSVEGWAGTNTDTQYF. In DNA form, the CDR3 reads TGCAGCGTTGAAGGGTGGGCCGGGACTAACACAGATACGCAGTATTTT.